Below are 9 T cell receptor beta chains sequenced from a single sample in a study of cytomegalovirus exposure and HLA in healthy donors. Primers: 60 Vbeta forward and 13 Jbeta reverse. Measured with immunoSEQ multiplex PCR; TCRdb has only the in-frame clones, and not every one. Of some 70,000 clones detected, about 70% appear once; the ten largest clones hold approximately 9.9%. Specimen: PBMCs. Source of these receptors: a woman aged 25 to 39 in good health and CMV-seronegative.

In its sample, this clone was seen once. The chain links TRBV15 to TRBJ2-4, with 9 bases matching TRBD1. The CDR3 consists of 20 residues. Germline assignment: CDR1 LNHNV and CDR2 YYDKDF (reference sequence). V dropped 3 bases and J dropped 1; count of bases not matched to a gene: 16. Here the CDR3 reads CATSRGAGTGMTLAKNIQYF. The CDR3 region has the DNA TGTGCCACCAGCAGGGGGGCCGGGACAGGGATGACCCTGGCCAAAAACATTCAGTACTTC. The variable domain in full, completed from reference TRBV15 and TRBJ2-4, reads DAMVIQNPRYQVTQFGKPVTLSCSQTLNHNVMYWYQQKSSQAPKLLFHYYDKDFNNEADTPDNFQSRRPNTSFCFLDIRSPGLGDTAMYLCATSRGAGTGMTLAKNIQYFGAGTRLSVL.

This chain joins TRBV6-5 and TRBJ1-2; the match to TRBD1 covers 10 bases. The CDR3 consists of 15 residues. The V and J ends lost 7 bases and 5 bases, in that order; junction bases with no gene match: 10. The germline V gene has CDR1 MNHEY and CDR2 SVGAGI. CDR3 loop: CASTYRDRGQYGYTF. The CDR3 DNA reads TGTGCCAGCACCTACAGAGACAGGGGGCAATATGGCTACACCTTC.

This chain uses TRBV30 with TRBJ1-2, with a tentative D call TRBD1 (5 bases). This CDR3 has 13 amino acids. V was cut by 4 bases and J by 3 bases, with 12 bases left in between. CDR1 is GTSNPN, CDR2 SVGIG, per germline (reference sequence). CDR3 DNA: TGTGCCTGGACTGCCAGGGCGGACTATGGCTACACCTTC. Its translation is CAWTARADYGYTF.

This clone has more than one count but fewer than ten. The chain employs TRBV5-1 and TRBJ1-2; D ambiguous. The CDR3 has 13 amino acids. Looked up from germline, CDR1 is SGHRS and CDR2 is YFSETQ. Trimming pared 1 base from V and 7 bases from J, leaving 11 bases between. This chain's CDR3 is CASSLYDEGGYTF. The CDR3 nucleotides read TGCGCCAGCAGCTTGTACGACGAGGGTGGCTACACCTTC.

V and J are TRBV6-1 and TRBJ2-7; perhaps TRBD2 as D (5 bases). Germline V CDR1 and CDR2: MNHNS, SASEGT. Trimming stripped 10 bases from V and 0 bases from J, with 16 bases between. There are 14 residues in the CDR3. This CDR3 is CATLTRSGSYEQYF. The CDR3 nucleotides read TGTGCCACCCTCACTAGGTCTGGCTCCTACGAGCAGTACTTC.

J is TRBJ2-1 and V is TRBV5-1; D gene unclear. Germline values: CDR1 SGHRS, CDR2 YFSETQ. V lost 0 bases to trimming and J lost 0 bases, with 10 bases between them. This CDR3 comprises 16 residues. CDR3 nucleotide sequence: TGCGCCAGCAGCTTGGCCGGCGGAAGCTCCTACAATGAGCAGTTCTTC. This codes for CASSLAGGSSYNEQFF.

V gene TRBV5-1 combines with J gene TRBJ1-1; tentative D call: TRBD1 (6 bases). The CDR3 loop spans 14 amino acids. CDR1 and CDR2 from the germline V gene are SGHRS and YFSETQ. V was cut by 2 bases and J by 3 bases, with 11 bases left in between. CDR3 sequence reads: CASSLGTGHTEAFF. The CDR3 coding sequence is TGCGCCAGCAGCTTAGGTACAGGGCACACTGAAGCTTTCTTT.

This clone has just one count. V and J are TRBV5-6 and TRBJ2-7, with 14 nucleotides matching TRBD2. CDR1 is SGHDT, CDR2 YYEEEE, per germline. CDR3 length: 15 amino acids. The ends lost 4 bases at V and 4 bases at J; junction bases unmatched: 4. CDR3 DNA: TGTGCCAGCAGCCTGACTAGCGGGGGGGTATACGAGCAGTACTTC. Protein sequence: CASSLTSGGVYEQYF.

DNA for the CDR3: TGTGCCAGCAGCCCCCGGACAGGAGATTTTTCCTATGGCTACACCTTC. This sequence encodes CASSPRTGDFSYGYTF. The rearrangement joins TRBV7-3 to TRBJ1-2; TRBD1 agrees at 7 bases. Per germline, CDR1 SGHTA and CDR2 FQGTGA. The CDR3 extends over 16 amino acids. V dropped 5 bases and J dropped 4; count of bases not matched to a gene: 13.